This paragraph reports one T cell receptor (beta chain). The antigen is unknown. The data were taken from a study of vaccination effects on CD4 cells after COVID-19. For the study at large: Cultivation was performed at 1.5 million to 2.5 million PBMC per well with about 9 IU/ml IL-2 and 9 to 10 ug/ml peptides added. Study results and caveats: Sampling in the study covered few convalescent patients and included no early post-infection timepoints. There was marked clonal contraction among infection- and vaccine-induced clones late after vaccination.

Data came from immunoSEQ multiplex PCR; TCRdb stores just in-frame clones and leaves some out. The sample yields more than 30,000 clones, less than 85% seen once. Scientists isolated CD4+ T cells after an approximately 10-day culture period ended. Testing of the vaccine recipients showed negative nucleocapsid antibodies and no prior SARS-CoV-2 infection. Germline V gives CDR1 MNHEY, CDR2 SMNVEV (reference sequence). Trimming at V came to 6 bases and at J to 7 bases, leaving 15 bases not matched to a gene. The CDR3 contains 16 residues. Here the sequenced sample was CD4+ T cells from PBMCs cultured without peptide, taken before COVID-19 vaccination. The rearrangement uses TRBV27 and TRBJ2-5; 9 bases match TRBD1. This clonotype originated in a human donor who received a COVID-19 vaccine. Here the CDR3 reads CASSPAPGQGVGTQYF. The CDR3 nucleotides read TGTGCCAGCAGCCCCGCCCCGGGACAGGGAGTGGGGACCCAGTACTTC.